Below, 12 T cell receptor beta chains from the same sample are listed, as sequenced in a study of T cells after yellow fever vaccination. TCRdb called the 5' RACE reads again in MiXCR, with one record for every CDR3 protein. Here the sample spans 620,000 or so distinct CDR3 sequences, roughly 12% being singletons. The starting material was PBMCs, obtained on the day of the yellow fever booster vaccination. Receptors originate from a man aged 25 to 45 who received the YFV17D yellow fever vaccine.

V gene TRBV5-4 combines with J gene TRBJ2-3; 10 bases line up with TRBD2. The length of the CDR3 is 16 residues. Germline values: CDR1 SGHNT, CDR2 YYREEE (reference sequence). The V and J ends lost 2 bases and 4 bases, in that order; junction bases with no gene match: 7. For the CDR3, the DNA is TGTGCCAGCAGCTTTCGGTCTAGCGGGAGTGCAGATACGCAGTATTTT. Protein product: CASSFRSSGSADTQYF.

V usage is TRBV5-1 and J usage is TRBJ2-1, with TRBD1 identical over 7 bases. The CDR3 sequence is 12 residues long. The germline CDR1 and CDR2 sequences are SGHRS and YFSETQ. Unmatched junction bases numbered 0, after V lost 3 bases and J lost 6 bases. The DNA of the CDR3 is TGCGCCAGCAGCTGGGACAGCAATGAGCAGTTCTTC. The encoded protein is CASSWDSNEQFF.

The chain uses TRBV7-2 and TRBJ2-2; D gene unclear. Trimming removed 1 base from V and 4 bases from J, with 7 bases in between. This CDR3 comprises 14 residues. Germline CDR1 is SGHTA and CDR2 is FQGNSA. CDR3 sequence reads: CASSLGPFTGELFF. The CDR3 DNA is TGTGCCAGCAGCTTAGGGCCATTCACCGGGGAGCTGTTTTTT.

This clonotype was found many times. The J gene is TRBJ2-3, the V gene TRBV11-2; 12 positions match TRBD2. Germline-derived CDR1 and CDR2 are SGHAT and FQNNGV. Trimming at V came to 4 bases and at J to 0 bases, leaving 8 bases not matched to a gene. The CDR3 length is 18 residues. This chain's CDR3 is CASSSGLAGTPSTDTQYF. The DNA for the CDR3 is TGTGCCAGCAGCTCGGGACTAGCGGGTACACCTAGCACAGATACGCAGTATTTT.

This chain connects TRBV14 to TRBJ2-5; D unresolved. CDR3 length: 15 amino acids. Trimming took 1 base from V and 1 from J, leaving 10 bases between them. Germline V gives CDR1 SGHDN, CDR2 FVKESK. The CDR3 loop is CASSQGVWVQETQYF. CDR3 nucleotide sequence: TGTGCCAGCAGCCAAGGAGTCTGGGTCCAAGAGACCCAGTACTTC.

This clonotype was seen a few times. The chain joins TRBV7-2 to TRBJ2-5, with 8 bases aligning to TRBD1. The CDR3 is 17 amino acids. V was clipped by 0 bases and J by 1 base; unmatched bases: 7. Germline CDR1 reads SGHTA; CDR2 reads FQGNSA. DNA of the CDR3: TGTGCCAGCAGCTTAGCTTTTGCAGGGGGCGTCCAAGAGACCCAGTACTTC. Encoded protein: CASSLAFAGGVQETQYF.

The chain is built from TRBV9 and TRBJ1-6; D is unclear. CDR1 is SGDLS and CDR2 is YYNGEE in the germline V gene. This CDR3 spans 15 amino acids. The V end was cut by 0 bases, the J end by 8 bases, with 12 bases between. The CDR3 DNA follows: TGTGCCAGCAGCGTAGGAAGCGGAGGGTATTCACCCCTCCACTTT. Encoded protein: CASSVGSGGYSPLHF.

This clonotype was found many times. The rearrangement joins TRBV7-9 to TRBJ2-1; D is uncertain. V was clipped by 5 bases and J by 8 bases, with 13 bases between them. This CDR3 contains 13 residues. The germline CDR1 and CDR2 sequences are SEHNR and FQNEAQ (reference sequence). CDR3 sequence (DNA): TGTGCCAGCAGCCGGATAGAGAATGATGAGCAGTTCTTC. It is translated as CASSRIENDEQFF.

Comments on this clonotype: Relative to the germline gene, one junction end is altered; a read error may explain this. The J gene is TRBJ1-6, the V gene TRBV23-1; 7 bases fit TRBD1. TRBV23-1 is an open reading frame whose function is uncertain. The CDR3 sequence is 12 residues long. As DNA, the CDR3 is TGCGCCAGCAGTGCCCGATGGACAGGCCGAAAATTT. Amino acids: CASSARWTGRKF.

The chain links TRBV3-1 to TRBJ2-7, with a tentative D call TRBD2 (5 bases). Germline V CDR1 and CDR2: LGHDT, YNNKEL (reference sequence). Trimming left V 3 bases short and J 2 bases short, with 11 bases between. The CDR3 has 14 residues. The CDR3 bases are TGTGCCAGCAGCCAGCCTAGCAGGACCTACGAGCAGTACTTC. Its translation is CASSQPSRTYEQYF.

J is TRBJ2-3 and V is TRBV20-1, with a possible D match to TRBD2 (6 bases). Germline assignment: CDR1 DFQATT and CDR2 SNEGSKA (reference sequence). The germline V and J ends were trimmed by 5 bases and 4 bases, with 16 bases remaining between them. CDR3 length: 14 amino acids. The CDR3 spells CSARPGGRADTQYF. CDR3 nucleotide sequence: TGCAGTGCTCGTCCCGGAGGGCGGGCAGATACGCAGTATTTT.

This rearrangement joins TRBV20-1 to TRBJ1-1; 8 bases are shared with TRBD1. Germline CDR1 reads DFQATT; CDR2 reads SNEGSKA (reference sequence). Losses at the gene ends were 5 bases for V and 5 bases for J; bases not matched to a gene: 10. The CDR3 is 14 amino acids. DNA of the CDR3: TGCAGTGCTGGCTCACCAGGGGGCCGTACTGAAGCTTTCTTT. As protein: CSAGSPGGRTEAFF.